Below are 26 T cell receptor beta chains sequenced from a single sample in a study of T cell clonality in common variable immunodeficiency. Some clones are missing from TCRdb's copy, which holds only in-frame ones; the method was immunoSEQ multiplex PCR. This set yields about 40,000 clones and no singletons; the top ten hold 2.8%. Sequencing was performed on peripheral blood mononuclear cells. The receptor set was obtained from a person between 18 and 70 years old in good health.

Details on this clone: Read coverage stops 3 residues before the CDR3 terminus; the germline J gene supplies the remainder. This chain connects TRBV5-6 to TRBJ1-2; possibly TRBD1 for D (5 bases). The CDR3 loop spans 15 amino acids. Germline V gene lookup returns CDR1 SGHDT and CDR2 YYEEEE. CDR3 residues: CASSQGLAPLETYTF. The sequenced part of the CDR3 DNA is TGTGCCAGCAGCCAGGGACTGGCCCCCTTGGAGACC.

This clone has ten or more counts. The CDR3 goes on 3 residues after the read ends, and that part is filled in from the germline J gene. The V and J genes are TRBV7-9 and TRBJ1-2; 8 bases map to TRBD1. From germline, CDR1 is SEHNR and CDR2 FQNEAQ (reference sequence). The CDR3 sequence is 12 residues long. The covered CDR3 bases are TGTGCCAGCAGCCCGGACAGGGAGGGG. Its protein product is CASSPDREG. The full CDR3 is CASSPDREGYTF.

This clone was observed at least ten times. The sequenced part of the CDR3 DNA is TGCAGCGTTGAATGGGGGGGGAACTATGGC. It translates to CSVEWGGNYG. The CDR3 in its entirety is CSVEWGGNYGYTF. The rearrangement joins TRBV29-1 to TRBJ1-2; perhaps TRBD1 as D (5 bases). The read ends 3 residues shy of where the CDR3 ends; the end is completed using the germline J gene. CDR1 is SQVTM and CDR2 is ANQGSEA in the germline V gene. The CDR3 is 13 amino acids. Trimming removed 2 bases at V and 2 bases at J, with 9 bases between.

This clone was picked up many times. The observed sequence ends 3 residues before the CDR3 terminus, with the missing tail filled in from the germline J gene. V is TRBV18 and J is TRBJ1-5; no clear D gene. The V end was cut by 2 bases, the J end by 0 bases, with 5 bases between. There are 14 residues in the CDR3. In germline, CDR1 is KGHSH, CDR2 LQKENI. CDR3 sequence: CASSPEGSNQPQHF. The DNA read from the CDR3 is TGTGCCAGCTCACCAGAGGGTAGCAATCAGCCC.

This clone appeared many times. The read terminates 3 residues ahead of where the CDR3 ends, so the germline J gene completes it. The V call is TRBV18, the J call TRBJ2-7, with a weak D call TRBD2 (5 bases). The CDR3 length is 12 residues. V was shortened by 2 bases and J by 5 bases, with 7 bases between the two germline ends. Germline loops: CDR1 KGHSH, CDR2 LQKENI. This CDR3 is CASSPGSDEQYF. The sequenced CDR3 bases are TGTGCCAGCTCACCAGGTAGCGACGAG.

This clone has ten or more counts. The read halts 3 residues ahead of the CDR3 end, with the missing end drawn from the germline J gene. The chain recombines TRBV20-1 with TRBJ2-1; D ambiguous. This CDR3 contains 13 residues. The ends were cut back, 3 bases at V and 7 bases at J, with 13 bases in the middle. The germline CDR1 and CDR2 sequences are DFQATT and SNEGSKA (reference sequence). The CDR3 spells CSASRGSENEQFF. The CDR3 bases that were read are TGCAGTGCTAGTCGCGGATCCGAGAATGAG.

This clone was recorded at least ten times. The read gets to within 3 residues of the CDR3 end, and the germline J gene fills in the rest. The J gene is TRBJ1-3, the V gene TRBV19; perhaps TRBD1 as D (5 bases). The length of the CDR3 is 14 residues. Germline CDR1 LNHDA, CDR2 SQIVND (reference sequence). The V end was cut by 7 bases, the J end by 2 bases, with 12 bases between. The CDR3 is CASNGQVTGNTIYF. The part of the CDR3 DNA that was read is TGTGCCAGTAATGGACAAGTTACTGGAAACACC.

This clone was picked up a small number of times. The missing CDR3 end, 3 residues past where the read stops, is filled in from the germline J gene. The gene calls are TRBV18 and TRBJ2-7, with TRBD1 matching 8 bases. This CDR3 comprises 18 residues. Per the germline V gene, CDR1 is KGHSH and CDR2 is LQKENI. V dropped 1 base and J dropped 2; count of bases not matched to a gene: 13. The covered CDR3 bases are TGTGCCAGCTCACCACTAGGGGGACAGGAGATTATGCCCTACGAG. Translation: CASSPLGGQEIMPYE. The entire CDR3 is CASSPLGGQEIMPYEQYF.

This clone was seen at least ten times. The sequenced CDR3 bases are TGTGCTAGTGGTTTGGGCCTAGCGAACTACTACAATGAG. Protein sequence: CASGLGLANYYNE. The complete CDR3 sequence is CASGLGLANYYNEQFF. The chain couples TRBV12-5 to TRBJ2-1; D possibly corresponds to TRBD2 (6 bases). Read coverage stops 3 residues before the CDR3 terminus; the germline J gene supplies the remainder. CDR3 size: 16 residues. Germline V gene data show CDR1 as LGHNT and CDR2 as FRNRAP. The ends were cut back, 1 base at V and 3 bases at J, with 13 bases in the middle.

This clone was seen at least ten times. The sequenced CDR3 bases are TGCAGTGCTAGTCCCAGGGGCGGAATGGTTAGCAATCAGCCC. This encodes CSASPRGGMVSNQP. In full, the CDR3 reads CSASPRGGMVSNQPQHF. The chain is built from TRBV20-1 and TRBJ1-5; perhaps TRBD1 as D (6 bases). The read falls 3 residues short of the CDR3 end, and the missing part is taken from the germline J gene. This CDR3 has 17 amino acids. Between the trimmed V and J ends, which lost 3 bases and 0 bases, there was a span of 18 bases. Germline CDR1 DFQATT, CDR2 SNEGSKA (reference sequence).

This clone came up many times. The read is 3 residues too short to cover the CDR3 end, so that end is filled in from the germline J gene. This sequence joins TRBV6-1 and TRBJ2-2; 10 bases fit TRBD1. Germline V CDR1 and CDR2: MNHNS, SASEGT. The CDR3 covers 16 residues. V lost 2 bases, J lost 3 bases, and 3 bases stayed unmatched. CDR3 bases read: TGTGCCAGCAGTGAACCGGACAGGGGGTACACCGGGGAG. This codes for CASSEPDRGYTGE. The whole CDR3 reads CASSEPDRGYTGELFF.

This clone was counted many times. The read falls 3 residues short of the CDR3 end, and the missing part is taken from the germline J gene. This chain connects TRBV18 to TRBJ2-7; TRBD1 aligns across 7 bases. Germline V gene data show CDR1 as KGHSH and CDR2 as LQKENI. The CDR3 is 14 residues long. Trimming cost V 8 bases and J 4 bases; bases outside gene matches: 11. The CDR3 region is CASQDYRGIYEQYF. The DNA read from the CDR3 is TGTGCCAGCCAAGACTACAGGGGAATTTACGAG.

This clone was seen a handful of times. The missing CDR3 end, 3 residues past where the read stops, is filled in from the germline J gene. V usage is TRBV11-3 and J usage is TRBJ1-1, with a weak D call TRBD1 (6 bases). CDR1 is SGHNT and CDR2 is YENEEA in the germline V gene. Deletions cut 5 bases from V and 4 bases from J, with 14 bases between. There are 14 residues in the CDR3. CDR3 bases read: TGTGCCAGCAGCCGTTCCGGACAGACCACTGAA. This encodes CASSRSGQTTE. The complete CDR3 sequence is CASSRSGQTTEAFF.

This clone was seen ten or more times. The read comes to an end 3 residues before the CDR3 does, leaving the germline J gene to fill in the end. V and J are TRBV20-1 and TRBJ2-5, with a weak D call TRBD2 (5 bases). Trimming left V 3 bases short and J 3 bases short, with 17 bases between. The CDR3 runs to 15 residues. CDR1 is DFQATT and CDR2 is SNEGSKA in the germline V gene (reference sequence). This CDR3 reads CSARPYNYGEETQYF. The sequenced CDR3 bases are TGCAGTGCTAGGCCATACAACTACGGGGAAGAGACC.

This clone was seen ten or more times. CDR3 DNA (partial): TGTGCCTGGAGTCCAGGACAGAACTACGAG. It yields the protein CAWSPGQNYE. The whole CDR3 sequence is CAWSPGQNYEQYF. The V call is TRBV30, the J call TRBJ2-7; possible D gene TRBD1, 6 bases. The CDR3 is cut off 3 residues early in the read; its end comes from the germline J gene. Looked up from germline, CDR1 is GTSNPN and CDR2 is SVGIG (reference sequence). The V end lost 2 bases, the J end lost 3 bases, and 11 bases lay between the germline ends. The CDR3 is made up of 13 amino acids. The whole variable domain, remainder taken from reference TRBV30 and TRBJ2-7, is SQTIHQWPATLVQPVGSPLSLECTVEGTSNPNLYWYRQAAGRGLQLLFYSVGIGQISSEVPQNLSASRPQDRQFILSSKKLLLSDSGFYLCAWSPGQNYEQYFGPGTRLTVT.

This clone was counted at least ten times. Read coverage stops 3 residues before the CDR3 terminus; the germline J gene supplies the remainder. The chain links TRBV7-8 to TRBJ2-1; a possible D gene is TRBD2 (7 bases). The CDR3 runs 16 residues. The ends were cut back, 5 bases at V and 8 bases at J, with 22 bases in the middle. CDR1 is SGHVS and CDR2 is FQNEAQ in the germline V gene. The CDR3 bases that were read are TGTGCCAGCAGCAGCCTAGCTGGGAGGGGGTCGCATGAG. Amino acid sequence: CASSSLAGRGSHE. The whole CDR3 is CASSSLAGRGSHEQFF.

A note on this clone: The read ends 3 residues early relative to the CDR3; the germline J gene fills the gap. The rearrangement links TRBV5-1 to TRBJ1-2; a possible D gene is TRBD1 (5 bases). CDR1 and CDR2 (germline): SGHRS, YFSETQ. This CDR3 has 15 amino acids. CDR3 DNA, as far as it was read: TGCGCCAGCAGCTCCGGGACTACCTACTACAATGAC. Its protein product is CASSSGTTYYND. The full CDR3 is CASSSGTTYYNDYTF.

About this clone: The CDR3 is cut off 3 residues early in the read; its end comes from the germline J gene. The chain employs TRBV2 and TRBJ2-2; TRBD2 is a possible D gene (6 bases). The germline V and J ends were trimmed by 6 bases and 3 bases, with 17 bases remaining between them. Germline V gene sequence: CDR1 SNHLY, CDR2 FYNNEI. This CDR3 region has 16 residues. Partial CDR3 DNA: TGTGCCAGCAGCCGAGGGGTAGCGGCCTACACCGGGGAG. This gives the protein CASSRGVAAYTGE. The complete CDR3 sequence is CASSRGVAAYTGELFF.

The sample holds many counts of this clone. The sequenced CDR3 bases are TGCGCCAGCAGCTTGGCCGTTCTAGCCGGGGAGACC. Its protein product is CASSLAVLAGET. The full CDR3 protein reads CASSLAVLAGETQYF. The rearrangement uses TRBV5-1 and TRBJ2-5, with D possibly being TRBD2 (5 bases). The read halts 3 residues ahead of the CDR3 end, with the missing end drawn from the germline J gene. The CDR3 contains 15 residues. The germline gives CDR1 SGHRS, CDR2 YFSETQ. Trimming left V 0 bases short and J 5 bases short, with 14 bases between. Full variable domain (missing parts from reference TRBV5-1 and TRBJ2-5): KAGVTQTPRYLIKTRGQQVTLSCSPISGHRSVSWYQQTPGQGLQFLFEYFSETQRNKGNFPGRFSGRQFSNSRSEMNVSTLELGDSALYLCASSLAVLAGETQYFGPGTRLLVL.

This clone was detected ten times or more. CDR3 DNA, as far as it was read: TGTGCCATCAGTGAGTCGACAGCCACCTACGAG. Its translation: CAISESTATYE. The CDR3 in full is CAISESTATYEQYF. J is TRBJ2-7 and V is TRBV10-3; D is perhaps TRBD1 (5 bases). The read terminates 3 residues ahead of where the CDR3 ends, so the germline J gene completes it. V lost 0 bases and J 2 bases, leaving 8 bases between the germline ends. This CDR3 is built from 14 residues. Germline V gene data show CDR1 as ENHRY and CDR2 as SYGVKD.

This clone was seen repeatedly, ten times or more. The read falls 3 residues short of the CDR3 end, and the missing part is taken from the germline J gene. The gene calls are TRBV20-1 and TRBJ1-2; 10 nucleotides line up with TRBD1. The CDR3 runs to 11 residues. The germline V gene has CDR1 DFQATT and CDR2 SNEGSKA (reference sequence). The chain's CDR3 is CSAGQGGGYTF. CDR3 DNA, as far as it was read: TGCAGTGCCGGACAGGGGGGAGGC.

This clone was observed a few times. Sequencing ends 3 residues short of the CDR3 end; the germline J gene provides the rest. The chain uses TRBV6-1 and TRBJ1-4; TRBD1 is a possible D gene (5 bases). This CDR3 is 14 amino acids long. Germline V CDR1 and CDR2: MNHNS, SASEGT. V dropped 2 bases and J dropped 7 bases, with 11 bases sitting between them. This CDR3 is CASSERGGREKLFF. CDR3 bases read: TGTGCCAGCAGTGAACGGGGGGGACGTGAAAAA.

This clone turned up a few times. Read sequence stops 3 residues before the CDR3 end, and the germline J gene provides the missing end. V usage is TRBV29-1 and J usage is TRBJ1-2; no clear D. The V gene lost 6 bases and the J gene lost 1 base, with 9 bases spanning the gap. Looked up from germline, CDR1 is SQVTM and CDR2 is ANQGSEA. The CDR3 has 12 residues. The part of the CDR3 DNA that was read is TGCAGCGTCGGGTCCCGTAACTATGGC. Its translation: CSVGSRNYG. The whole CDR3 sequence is CSVGSRNYGYTF.

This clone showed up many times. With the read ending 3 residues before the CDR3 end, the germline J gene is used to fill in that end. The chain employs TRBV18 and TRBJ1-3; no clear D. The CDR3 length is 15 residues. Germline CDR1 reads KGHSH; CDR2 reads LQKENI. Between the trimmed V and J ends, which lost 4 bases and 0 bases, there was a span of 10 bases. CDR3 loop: CASSLQSGSGNTIYF. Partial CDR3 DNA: TGTGCCAGCTCACTCCAGTCTGGCTCTGGAAACACC.

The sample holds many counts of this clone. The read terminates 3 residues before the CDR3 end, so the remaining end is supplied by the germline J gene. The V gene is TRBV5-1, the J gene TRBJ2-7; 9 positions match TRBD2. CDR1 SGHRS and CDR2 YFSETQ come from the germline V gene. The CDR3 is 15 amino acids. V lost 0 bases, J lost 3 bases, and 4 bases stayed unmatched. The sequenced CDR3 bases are TGCGCCAGCAGCTTGGAACTAGCGGGCGACTACGAG. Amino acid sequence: CASSLELAGDYE. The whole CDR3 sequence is CASSLELAGDYEQYF.

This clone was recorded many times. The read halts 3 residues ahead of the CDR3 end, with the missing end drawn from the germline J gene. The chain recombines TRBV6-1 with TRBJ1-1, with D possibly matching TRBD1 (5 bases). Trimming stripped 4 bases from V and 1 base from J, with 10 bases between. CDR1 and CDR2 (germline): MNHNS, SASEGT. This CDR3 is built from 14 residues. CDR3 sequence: CASSVGGRNTEAFF. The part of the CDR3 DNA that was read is TGTGCCAGCAGTGTCGGGGGGAGGAACACTGAA.